The 22 T cell receptor beta chains below were found in one sample sequenced in a study of T cell changes during pregnancy in multiple sclerosis. The repertoire was sequenced with immunoSEQ multiplex PCR; TCRdb's copy has only in-frame clones and lacks some. This sample has over 55,000 clones; almost 90% occur once, and the top ten carry approximately 9.5%. The sequencing used peripheral blood, collected after pregnancy. These receptors were taken from a female donor in good health, enrolled as a control in a pregnancy study.

The gene calls are TRBV5-1 and TRBJ2-7; 8 positions match TRBD1. Losses at the gene ends were 4 bases for V and 2 bases for J; bases not matched to a gene: 5. The germline V gene has CDR1 SGHRS and CDR2 YFSETQ. The CDR3 covers 14 residues. The CDR3 coding sequence is TGCGCCAGCAGCCACGGACAGGGCCCCTACGAGCAGTACTTC. Translated, it gives CASSHGQGPYEQYF.

The chain carries TRBV7-2 and TRBJ2-7; TRBD2 agrees at 13 bases. Germline lookup yields CDR1 SGHTA and CDR2 FQGNSA. The CDR3 contains 15 residues. With 3 bases clipped from V and 1 base from J, the junction kept 0 bases outside the gene matches. CDR3 in amino acids: CASSLGLAGSYEQYF. For the CDR3, the DNA is TGTGCCAGCAGCTTGGGACTAGCGGGGTCCTACGAGCAGTACTTC.

V is TRBV4-1 and J is TRBJ1-2; tentative D call: TRBD1 (6 bases). The CDR3 has 15 residues. Germline V gene data show CDR1 as MGHRA and CDR2 as YSYEKL. Between the trimmed V and J ends, which lost 0 bases and 1 base, there was a span of 9 bases. The CDR3 nucleotides read TGCGCCAGCAGCCAAGAACAGGGCGTTAACTATGGCTACACCTTC. Residues: CASSQEQGVNYGYTF.

The rearrangement uses TRBV7-6 and TRBJ2-7; TRBD2 agrees at 13 bases. The V gene end was trimmed by 5 bases and the J gene end by 5 bases; junction bases not matched to a gene: 6. The CDR3 runs to 15 residues. In germline, CDR1 is SGHVS, CDR2 FNYEAQ. The DNA of the CDR3 is TGTGCCAGCAGCCTACTAGCGGGAGGGCCCGACGAGCAGTACTTC. It yields the protein CASSLLAGGPDEQYF.

This rearrangement joins TRBV7-9 to TRBJ2-2; a weak D match, TRBD1 (5 bases). The CDR3 totals 15 residues. V was trimmed by 2 bases and J by 1 base, leaving 8 bases between them. Germline CDR1 SEHNR, CDR2 FQNEAQ (reference sequence). CDR3 in DNA: TGTGCCAGCAGCTTAAGGGGCAAGAACACCGGGGAGCTGTTTTTT. It is translated as CASSLRGKNTGELFF. Full variable domain (rest looked up from reference TRBV7-9 and TRBJ2-2): DTGVSQNPRHKITKRGQNVTFRCDPISEHNRLYWYRQTLGQGPEFLTYFQNEAQLEKSRLLSDRFSAERPKGSFSTLEIQRTEQGDSAMYLCASSLRGKNTGELFFGEGSRLTVL.

The genes are TRBV20-1 and TRBJ2-1; a possible D gene is TRBD1 (6 bases). With 6 bases removed from V and 9 bases from J, the gap between germline ends came to 6 bases. Per germline, CDR1 DFQATT and CDR2 SNEGSKA (reference sequence). The CDR3 runs to 9 residues. The CDR3 region has the DNA TGCAGTGCAGGGGGTGAGCAGTTCTTC. This codes for CSAGGEQFF.

The chain joins TRBV6-1 to TRBJ2-1, with 10 bases aligning to TRBD2. The CDR3 extends over 15 amino acids. J lost 10 bases, V lost 1 base, and 7 bases had no gene match. The germline CDR1 and CDR2 sequences are MNHNS and SASEGT. The CDR3 DNA follows: TGTGCCAGCAGTGAAGGGAGCGGGAGGGTTTACGAGCAGTTCTTC. This encodes CASSEGSGRVYEQFF.

The rearrangement links TRBV9 to TRBJ2-1; 15 bases align to TRBD2. The CDR3 is made up of 15 amino acids. The germline gives CDR1 SGDLS, CDR2 YYNGEE. V lost 3 bases and J lost 11; bases outside the gene matches: 6. CDR3 region: CASSGTSGGAAKQFF. The CDR3 DNA reads as TGTGCCAGCAGCGGGACTAGCGGGGGGGCAGCTAAGCAGTTCTTC.

The rearrangement uses TRBV2 and TRBJ2-1; tentative D call: TRBD2 (5 bases). The V end lost 7 bases, the J end lost 7 bases, and 17 bases lay between the germline ends. The CDR3 is 14 amino acids. Per germline, CDR1 SNHLY and CDR2 FYNNEI. Here the CDR3 reads CASKARDGSNEQFF. The CDR3 DNA is TGTGCCAGCAAGGCACGGGATGGTTCAAATGAGCAGTTCTTC.

The V and J genes are TRBV7-2 and TRBJ2-5; 11 bases align to TRBD2. After removal of 1 base from V and 5 bases from J, the junction contained 9 bases not matched to a gene. This CDR3 region has 17 residues. The V gene's germline CDR1 is SGHTA and CDR2 FQGNSA. CDR3 amino acids: CASSLVVAGGPLETQYF. As DNA, the CDR3 is TGTGCCAGCAGCTTAGTGGTAGCGGGAGGGCCATTGGAGACCCAGTACTTC.

The genes are TRBV5-4 and TRBJ2-7, with 8 bases that match TRBD1. This CDR3 comprises 13 residues. Per the germline V gene, CDR1 is SGHNT and CDR2 is YYREEE (reference sequence). Trimming cost V 3 bases and J 3 bases; bases outside gene matches: 2. CDR3 in DNA: TGTGCCAGCAGCTCAGGGGGCCTCTACGAGCAGTACTTC. Its translation is CASSSGGLYEQYF.

V and J are TRBV9 and TRBJ2-1; D perhaps matches TRBD2 (6 bases). The germline CDR1 and CDR2 sequences are SGDLS and YYNGEE. This CDR3 comprises 14 residues. V lost 4 bases to trimming and J lost 3 bases, with 11 bases between them. The CDR3 loop is CASSPLGGYNEQFF. CDR3 nucleotides: TGTGCCAGCAGCCCCCTGGGGGGCTACAATGAGCAGTTCTTC.

This sequence joins TRBV5-1 and TRBJ2-3; 8 nucleotides agree with TRBD2. The germline CDR1 and CDR2 sequences are SGHRS and YFSETQ. The CDR3 is made up of 14 amino acids. J was trimmed by 4 bases and V by 4 bases; bases with no gene match: 5. CDR3 residues: CASSPGGVADTQYF. Written as DNA, the CDR3 is TGCGCCAGCAGCCCCGGGGGGGTGGCAGATACGCAGTATTTT.

The CDR3 region has the DNA TGTGCCAGCTCACCCCCCACAGGATACGAGCAGTACTTC. Protein product: CASSPPTGYEQYF. The gene calls are TRBV18 and TRBJ2-7; D might be TRBD1 (5 bases). This CDR3 region has 13 residues. CDR1 is KGHSH and CDR2 is LQKENI in the germline V gene. Trimming pared 3 bases from V and 4 bases from J, leaving 10 bases between.

This clone was seen a few times. This rearrangement joins TRBV10-2 to TRBJ1-1; weak D call: TRBD1 (6 bases). The CDR3 covers 12 residues. Trimming took 2 bases from V and 6 from J, leaving 7 bases between them. Per the germline V gene, CDR1 is WSHSY and CDR2 is SAAADI. CDR3: CASSEAGAEAFF. The CDR3 DNA reads TGCGCCAGCAGTGAGGCAGGGGCTGAAGCTTTCTTT.

The chain is built from TRBV7-9 and TRBJ2-1; 7 bases map to TRBD2. The J segment lost 7 bases and the V segment lost 1 base, leaving 10 bases of the junction unmatched. The CDR3 sequence is 16 residues long. The V gene's germline CDR1 is SEHNR and CDR2 FQNEAQ (reference sequence). In nucleotides, the CDR3 is TGTGCCAGCAGCTTAGTTTGGGGGAGGCGGGAGAATGAGCAGTTCTTC. This translates into CASSLVWGRRENEQFF.

The chain uses TRBV5-1 and TRBJ1-1, with D possibly matching TRBD1 (5 bases). V was cut by 4 bases and J by 2 bases, with 18 bases left in between. The CDR3 runs to 16 residues. Germline loops: CDR1 SGHRS, CDR2 YFSETQ. CDR3 nucleotide sequence: TGCGCCAGCAGCCCGGCCCCCGGCAGGGTAAACACTGAAGCTTTCTTT. It translates to CASSPAPGRVNTEAFF.

The gene calls are TRBV6-5 and TRBJ2-5; 9 nucleotides match TRBD2. CDR1 MNHEY and CDR2 SVGAGI come from the germline V gene. This CDR3 has 16 residues. V lost 4 bases, J lost 2 bases, and 8 bases stayed unmatched. Here the CDR3 reads CASSSVSGGVQETQYF. The DNA of the CDR3 is TGTGCCAGCAGTTCAGTTAGCGGGGGCGTTCAAGAGACCCAGTACTTC.

The chain is built from TRBV6-1 and TRBJ1-4, with TRBD1 as a possible D gene (5 bases). CDR3 size: 19 residues. Germline loops: CDR1 MNHNS, CDR2 SASEGT. Trimming cost V 3 bases and J 0 bases, with 20 bases left between them. CDR3 region: CASSDLGRGLAATNEKLFF. DNA for the CDR3: TGTGCCAGCAGTGACCTTGGGAGGGGCTTAGCTGCAACTAATGAAAAACTGTTTTTT.

The chain carries TRBV7-9 and TRBJ2-1, with 9 bases matching TRBD2. The CDR3 contains 16 residues. With 5 bases clipped from V and 9 bases from J, the junction kept 14 bases outside the gene matches. Germline values: CDR1 SEHNR, CDR2 FQNEAQ (reference sequence). The CDR3 loop reads CASSPIPASGIGEQFF. The CDR3 DNA reads as TGTGCCAGCAGCCCCATCCCGGCTAGCGGGATTGGTGAGCAGTTCTTC.

With regard to this clone: The junction departs from the called germline gene at one end, perhaps through a read error. The chain is built from TRBV7-7 and TRBJ2-1; maybe TRBD1 (5 bases). Per germline, CDR1 SSHAT and CDR2 FNYEAQ (reference sequence). The CDR3 has 16 amino acids. Written as DNA, the CDR3 is TGTGCTAGCAGCCCCTTGTTGAAGGGGATAAACAATGAGCAGTTCTTC. Translating gives CASSPLLKGINNEQFF.

The V gene is TRBV9, the J gene TRBJ2-7; 12 nucleotides match TRBD2. V trimming: 4 bases; J trimming: 3 bases; junction bases outside the gene matches: 5. CDR1 and CDR2 from the germline V gene are SGDLS and YYNGEE. This CDR3 contains 15 residues. CDR3 in DNA: TGTGCCAGCAGCCCCACTAGCGGGGGGTACTACGAGCAGTACTTC. This encodes CASSPTSGGYYEQYF. Looking up the rest from reference TRBV9 and TRBJ2-7 gives the full variable domain: DSGVTQTPKHLITATGQRVTLRCSPRSGDLSVYWYQQSLDQGLQFLIQYYNGEERAKGNILERFSAQQFPDLHSELNLSSLELGDSALYFCASSPTSGGYYEQYFGPGTRLTVT.